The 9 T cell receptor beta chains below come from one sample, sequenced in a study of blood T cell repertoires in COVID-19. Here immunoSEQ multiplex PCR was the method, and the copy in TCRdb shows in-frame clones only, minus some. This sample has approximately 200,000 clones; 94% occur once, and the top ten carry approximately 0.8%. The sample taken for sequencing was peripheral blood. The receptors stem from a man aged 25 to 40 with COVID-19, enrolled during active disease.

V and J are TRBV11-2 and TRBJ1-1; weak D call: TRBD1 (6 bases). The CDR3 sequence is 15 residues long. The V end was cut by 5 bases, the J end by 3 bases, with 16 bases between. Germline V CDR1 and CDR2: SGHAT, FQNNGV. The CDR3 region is CASSPGQFGDTEAFF. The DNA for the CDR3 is TGTGCCAGCAGCCCCGGACAGTTCGGAGACACTGAAGCTTTCTTT.

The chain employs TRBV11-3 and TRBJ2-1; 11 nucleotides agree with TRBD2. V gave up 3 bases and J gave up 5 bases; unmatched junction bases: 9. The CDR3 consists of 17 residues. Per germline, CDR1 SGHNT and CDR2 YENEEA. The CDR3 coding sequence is TGTGCCAGCAGCTTTAATCCATTAGCGGGGGGGAACAATGAGCAGTTCTTC. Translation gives CASSFNPLAGGNNEQFF.

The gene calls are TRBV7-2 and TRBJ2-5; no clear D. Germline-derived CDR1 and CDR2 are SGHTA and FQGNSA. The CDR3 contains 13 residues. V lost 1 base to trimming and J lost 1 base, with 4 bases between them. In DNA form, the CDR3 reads TGTGCCAGCAGCTTAGTTAGCCAAGAGACCCAGTACTTC. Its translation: CASSLVSQETQYF.

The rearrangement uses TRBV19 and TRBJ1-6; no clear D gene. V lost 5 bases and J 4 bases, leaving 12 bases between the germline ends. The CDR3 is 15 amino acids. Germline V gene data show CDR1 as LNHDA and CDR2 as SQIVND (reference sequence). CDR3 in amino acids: CASSPASGYNSPLHF. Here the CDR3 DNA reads TGTGCCAGTAGTCCCGCCAGCGGGTATAATTCACCCCTCCACTTT.

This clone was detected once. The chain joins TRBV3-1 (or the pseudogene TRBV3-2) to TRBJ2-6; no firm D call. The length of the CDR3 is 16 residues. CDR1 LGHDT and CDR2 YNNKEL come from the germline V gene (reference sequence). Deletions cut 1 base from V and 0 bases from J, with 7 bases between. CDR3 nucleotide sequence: TGTGCCAGCAGCCAAGTCCCCGGCTCTGGGGCCAACGTCCTGACTTTC. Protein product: CASSQVPGSGANVLTF.

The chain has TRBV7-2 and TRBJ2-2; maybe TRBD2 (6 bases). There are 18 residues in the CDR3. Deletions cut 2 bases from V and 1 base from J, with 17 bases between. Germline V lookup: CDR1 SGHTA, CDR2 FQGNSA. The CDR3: CASSLRPRRDWNTGELFF. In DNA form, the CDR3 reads TGTGCCAGCAGCTTAAGGCCACGACGGGACTGGAACACCGGGGAGCTGTTTTTT.

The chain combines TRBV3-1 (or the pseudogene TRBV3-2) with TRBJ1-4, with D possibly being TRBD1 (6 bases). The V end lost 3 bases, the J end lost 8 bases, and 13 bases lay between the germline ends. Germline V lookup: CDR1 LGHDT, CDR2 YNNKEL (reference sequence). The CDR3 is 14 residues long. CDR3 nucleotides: TGTGCCAGCAGCCATGGGCAGGGGCGGGAAAAACTGTTTTTT. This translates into CASSHGQGREKLFF.

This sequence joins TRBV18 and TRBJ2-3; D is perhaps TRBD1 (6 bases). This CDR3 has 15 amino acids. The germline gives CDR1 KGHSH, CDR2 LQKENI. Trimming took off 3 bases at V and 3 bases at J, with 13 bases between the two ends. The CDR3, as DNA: TGTGCCAGCTCACCCTCGGGACAAGGGACAGATACGCAGTATTTT. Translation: CASSPSGQGTDTQYF.

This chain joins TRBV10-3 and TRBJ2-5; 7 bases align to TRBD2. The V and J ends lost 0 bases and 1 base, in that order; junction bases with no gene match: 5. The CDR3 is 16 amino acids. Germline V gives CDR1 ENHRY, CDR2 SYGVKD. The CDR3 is CAISESQRGFQETQYF. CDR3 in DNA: TGTGCCATCAGTGAGTCCCAGCGGGGTTTCCAAGAGACCCAGTACTTC.